Reported below is one TCR beta chain. The antigen is undetermined. Relative to the germline gene, one junction end is altered; a read error may explain this. Other DNA sequences of this sample code for an identical CDR3. CDR1 is SGHTA, CDR2 FQGNSA, per germline. The CDR3 sequence is 13 residues long. The sample belongs to a study of Tregs in tolerant kidney transplant recipients. Here immunoSEQ multiplex PCR was the method, and the copy in TCRdb shows in-frame clones only, minus some. The sample carries 20,000 or so clones, 50% to 70% recorded once. The study, taken as a whole, reports: Findings come from small patient numbers and require larger validation. Biological reproducibility was not directly addressed, but technical replication error appeared minimal.

The chain joins TRBV7-2 to TRBJ1-1, with D hard to call. The receptor was derived from a human donor in good health. Sequencing was carried out using Tregs from blood cultured with allogeneic cells. CDR3 DNA sequence: TGTGCCAGCAGTCTCCAAATGAACACCGAAGCTTTCTTT. This codes for CASSLQMNTEAFF.